The 12 T cell receptor beta chains below were found in one sample sequenced in a study of esophageal squamous cell carcinoma under preoperative chemotherapy. MiXCR was run by TCRdb on the PCR reads, yielding one entry per CDR3 protein. The data contain approximately 30,000 distinct CDR3 sequences, roughly half of them singletons. Time point reported: before preoperative PTX-NDP chemotherapy. The sample here was taken from a patient given preoperative chemotherapy. The receptors here all came from a human donor with esophageal squamous cell carcinoma. The donor label of this sample is uncertain.

This clonotype was observed many times. J is TRBJ1-2 and V is TRBV6-1; 7 bases line up with TRBD1. The CDR3 loop spans 15 amino acids. Per germline, CDR1 MNHNS and CDR2 SASEGT. V lost 6 bases to trimming and J lost 8 bases; unmatched junction nucleotides: 15. The CDR3 region has the DNA TGTGCCAGCAGACCCCCGACAGGGACTTTTGGAGGCTACACCTTC. It translates to CASRPPTGTFGGYTF.

CDR3 residues: CASRSGGSAKTQYF. The DNA for the CDR3 is TGTGCCAGCAGATCTGGGGGGAGTGCGAAGACCCAGTACTTC. The chain employs TRBV11-3 and TRBJ2-5; possibly TRBD2 for D (6 bases). The ends were cut back, 6 bases at V and 6 bases at J, with 17 bases in the middle. The length of the CDR3 is 14 residues. Looked up from germline, CDR1 is SGHNT and CDR2 is YENEEA.

As for this clonotype: This likely comes from a read error, as the CDR3 has no conserved phenylalanine or tryptophan at its end. The DNA is omitted, as the CDR3 cannot be located on it reliably, and the CDR3 follows TCRdb's listing. The V gene is TRBV7-6, the J gene TRBJ2-5; the table's D call of TRBD1 was not tested on the DNA. The CDR3 is 17 amino acids in total, end residues counted. Germline lookup yields CDR1 SGHVS and CDR2 FNYEAQ. The CDR3 spells CASSPSGASLSAASQHS.

Ten or more counts support this clonotype. The chain employs TRBV7-2 and TRBJ2-5, with TRBD2 matching over 7 bases. The J call may not be correct, given that the DNA end is closer to TRBJ2-7. Germline V gene data show CDR1 as SGHTA and CDR2 as FQGNSA. There are 14 residues in the CDR3. The CDR3 DNA reads as TGTGCCAGCAGCTTCCTGCGGGAGTTGAACGAGCAGTACTTC. This gives the protein CASSFLRELNEQYF.

The rearrangement links TRBV12-3 or TRBV12-4 to TRBJ2-2; a weak D match, TRBD2 (6 bases). The CDR3 has 14 residues. Deletions cut 6 bases from V and 1 base from J, with 9 bases between. This CDR3 is CASRVRGNTGELFF. The CDR3 DNA is TGTGCCAGCAGGGTGCGGGGGAACACCGGGGAGCTGTTTTTT.

This clonotype is labeled medium-sized. The rearrangement joins TRBV7-9 to TRBJ2-3; no reliable D call. V was shortened by 2 bases and J by 6 bases, with 3 bases between the two germline ends. The CDR3 loop spans 11 amino acids. Germline CDR1 SEHNR, CDR2 FQNEAQ (reference sequence). The CDR3 reads CASSLSDTQYF. The CDR3 DNA follows: TGTGCCAGCAGCTTATCGGATACGCAGTATTTT.

This clonotype showed up just a few times. The genes are TRBV7-2 and TRBJ2-1; D is possibly TRBD1 or TRBD2 (5 bases each). The V end lost 6 bases, the J end lost 0 bases, and 15 bases lay between the germline ends. CDR3 length: 16 amino acids. Germline values: CDR1 SGHTA, CDR2 FQGNSA. The CDR3 DNA follows: TGTGCCAGCAGACCCCGCGCAGGGAGCTCCTACAATGAGCAGTTCTTC. Translation gives CASRPRAGSSYNEQFF.

The chain combines TRBV7-9 with TRBJ2-2; D is uncertain. The DNA end is a closer match to TRBJ2-3, so the J assignment may be wrong. The CDR3 runs 17 residues. CDR1 and CDR2 from the germline V gene are SEHNR and FQNEAQ (reference sequence). CDR3 residues: CASSQSGEAASTDAQYF. CDR3 DNA: TGTGCCAGCAGTCAAAGTGGCGAGGCAGCGAGCACCGATGCGCAGTATTTT.

This clonotype was detected only a few times. The CDR3: CASSLAGGGNYGYTF. CDR3 coding DNA: TGTGCCAGCAGCTTAGCAGGGGGCGGCAACTATGGCTACACCTTC. The chain carries TRBV7-8 and TRBJ1-2, with 7 positions matching TRBD1. Trimming took 0 bases from V and 2 from J; bases not matched to a gene: 3. The CDR3 sequence is 15 residues long. Looked up from germline, CDR1 is SGHVS and CDR2 is FQNEAQ.

This clonotype was detected once. This chain links TRBV18 with TRBJ2-1; D gene ambiguous. Trimming took 3 bases from V and 6 from J, leaving 15 bases between them. The CDR3 totals 15 residues. Germline V gene lookup returns CDR1 KGHSH and CDR2 LQKENI. This CDR3 is CASSPPFEESNEQFF. The CDR3 coding sequence is TGTGCCAGCTCACCTCCCTTTGAAGAGAGCAATGAGCAGTTCTTC.

This clonotype was counted many times. The chain uses TRBV27 and TRBJ2-1; 12 positions agree with TRBD2. J gave up 13 bases and V 6 bases, and 13 bases lay outside the gene matches. The CDR3 length is 15 residues. CDR1 is MNHEY, CDR2 SMNVEV, per germline (reference sequence). The CDR3 DNA follows: TGTGCCAGCAGGCCACTAGCGGGGGGAGGAGAGACCCAGTTCTTC. Its protein product is CASRPLAGGGETQFF.

This chain connects TRBV7-3 to TRBJ2-5; possibly TRBD1 or TRBD2 for D (6 bases each). There are 17 residues in the CDR3. Germline CDR1 is SGHTA and CDR2 is FQGTGA. Deletions cut 4 bases from V and 8 bases from J, with 26 bases between. The CDR3 here is CASSSRPGGRVQNTQYF. The CDR3 DNA follows: TGTGCCAGCAGCTCCAGACCCGGGGGCCGGGTCCAAAACACCCAGTACTTC.